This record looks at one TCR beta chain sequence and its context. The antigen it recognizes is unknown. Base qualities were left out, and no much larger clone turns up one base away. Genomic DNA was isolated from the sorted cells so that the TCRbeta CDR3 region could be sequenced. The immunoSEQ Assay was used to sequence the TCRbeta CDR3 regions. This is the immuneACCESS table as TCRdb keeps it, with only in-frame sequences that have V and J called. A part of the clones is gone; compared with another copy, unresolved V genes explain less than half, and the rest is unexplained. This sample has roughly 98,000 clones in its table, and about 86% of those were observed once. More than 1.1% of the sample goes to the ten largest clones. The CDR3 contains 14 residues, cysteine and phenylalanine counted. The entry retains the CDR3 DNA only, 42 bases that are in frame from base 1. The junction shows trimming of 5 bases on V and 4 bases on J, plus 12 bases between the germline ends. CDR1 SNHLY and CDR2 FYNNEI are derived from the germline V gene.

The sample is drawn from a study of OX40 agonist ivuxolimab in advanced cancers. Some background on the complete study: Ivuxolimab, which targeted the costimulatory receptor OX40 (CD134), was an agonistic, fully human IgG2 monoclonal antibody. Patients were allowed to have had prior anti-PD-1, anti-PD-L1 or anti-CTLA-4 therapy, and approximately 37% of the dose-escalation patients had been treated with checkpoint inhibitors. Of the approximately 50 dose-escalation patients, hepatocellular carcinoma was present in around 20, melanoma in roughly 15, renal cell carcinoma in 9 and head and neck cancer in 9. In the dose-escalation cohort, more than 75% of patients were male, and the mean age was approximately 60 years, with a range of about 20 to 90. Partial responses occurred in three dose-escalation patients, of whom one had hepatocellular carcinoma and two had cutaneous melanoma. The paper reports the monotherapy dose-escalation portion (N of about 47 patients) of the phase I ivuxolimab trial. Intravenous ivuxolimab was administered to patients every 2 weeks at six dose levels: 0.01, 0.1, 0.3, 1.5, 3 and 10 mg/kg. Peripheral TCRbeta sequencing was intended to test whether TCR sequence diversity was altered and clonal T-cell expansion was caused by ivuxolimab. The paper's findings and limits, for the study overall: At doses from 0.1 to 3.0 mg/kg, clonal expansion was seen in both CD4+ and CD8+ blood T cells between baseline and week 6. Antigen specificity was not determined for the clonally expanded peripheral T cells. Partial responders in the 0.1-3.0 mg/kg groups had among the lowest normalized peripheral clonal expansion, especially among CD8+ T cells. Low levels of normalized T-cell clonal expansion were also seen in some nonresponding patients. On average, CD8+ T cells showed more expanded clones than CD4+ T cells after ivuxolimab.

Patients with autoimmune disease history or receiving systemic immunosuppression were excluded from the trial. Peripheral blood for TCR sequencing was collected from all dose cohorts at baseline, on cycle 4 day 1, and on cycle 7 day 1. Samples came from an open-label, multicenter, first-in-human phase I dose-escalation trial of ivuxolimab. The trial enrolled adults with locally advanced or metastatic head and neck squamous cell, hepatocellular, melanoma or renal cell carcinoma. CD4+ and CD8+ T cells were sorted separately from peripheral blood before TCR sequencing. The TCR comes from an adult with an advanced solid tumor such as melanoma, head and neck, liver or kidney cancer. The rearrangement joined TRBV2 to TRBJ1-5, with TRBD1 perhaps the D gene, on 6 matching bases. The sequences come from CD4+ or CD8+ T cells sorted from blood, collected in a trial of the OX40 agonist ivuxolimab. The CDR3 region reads CASSRSGVNQPQHF. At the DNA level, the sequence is TGTGCCAGCAGTAGGTCAGGGGTTAATCAGCCCCAGCATTTT.